Presented here are 32 T cell receptor beta chains from one specimen sequenced in a study of tumour-infiltrating T cells in Burkitt lymphoma. This table comes from immunoSEQ multiplex PCR, and its TCRdb copy is limited to in-frame clones, with some not included. The sample lists 15,000 to 20,000 clones, roughly 80% occurring once. Sequenced input: tumor tissue. The receptors come from a human donor with diffuse large B-cell lymphoma.

V usage is TRBV5-4 and J usage is TRBJ1-6; 7 bases map to TRBD1. J gave up 9 bases and V 4 bases, and 13 bases lay outside the gene matches. Germline V gene sequence: CDR1 SGHNT, CDR2 YYREEE (reference sequence). There are 16 residues in the CDR3. CDR3 sequence (DNA): TGTGCCAGCAGCCGGGAGGGGGGGACAGATCGTTCACCCCTCCACTTT. Translation gives CASSREGGTDRSPLHF. The variable domain in full, with the rest retrieved from reference TRBV5-4 and TRBJ1-6, is ETGVTQSPTHLIKTRGQQVTLRCSSQSGHNTVSWYQQALGQGPQFIFQYYREEENGRGNFPPRFSGLQFPNYSSELNVNALELDDSALYLCASSREGGTDRSPLHFGNGTRLTVT.

V is TRBV6-5 and J is TRBJ2-7; TRBD1 agrees at 10 bases. Germline assignment: CDR1 MNHEY and CDR2 SVGAGI. The CDR3 totals 14 residues. V lost 5 bases, J lost 3 bases, and 4 bases stayed unmatched. The CDR3 sequence: CASSARDRGYEQYF. Here the CDR3 DNA reads TGTGCCAGCAGTGCCCGGGACAGGGGCTACGAGCAGTACTTC.

As DNA, the CDR3 is TGTGCCAGCAGTTACGCATTGACAGGGTTCTACGAGCAGTACTTC. Its protein is CASSYALTGFYEQYF. The chain combines TRBV6-5 with TRBJ2-7; TRBD1 matches at 7 bases. Looked up from germline, CDR1 is MNHEY and CDR2 is SVGAGI. V dropped 2 bases and J dropped 3; count of bases not matched to a gene: 7. This CDR3 has 15 amino acids.

The chain is built from TRBV11-2 and TRBJ2-7; TRBD2 might be the D (7 bases). Deletions cut 1 base from V and 5 bases from J, with 12 bases between. The CDR3 extends over 14 amino acids. Germline assignment: CDR1 SGHAT and CDR2 FQNNGV. CDR3 in DNA: TGTGCCAGCAGCTTAGTAGGGGGGGAGGACGAGCAGTACTTC. Amino acid sequence: CASSLVGGEDEQYF.

This chain links TRBV6-6 with TRBJ2-3; the D gene is possibly TRBD2 (6 bases). The V end lost 8 bases, the J end lost 2 bases, and 17 bases lay between the germline ends. Germline V gene data show CDR1 as MNHNY and CDR2 as SVGAGI (reference sequence). The CDR3 is made up of 15 amino acids. CDR3 sequence: CASGELAPFTDTQYF. The DNA for the CDR3 is TGTGCCAGCGGCGAACTAGCCCCTTTCACAGATACGCAGTATTTT.

The chain couples TRBV20-1 to TRBJ1-1; D is uncertain. CDR1 and CDR2 (germline): DFQATT, SNEGSKA (reference sequence). CDR3 length equals 11 residues. Trimming removed 6 bases from V and 2 bases from J, with 7 bases in between. This CDR3 is CSALINTEAFF. In DNA form, the CDR3 reads TGCAGTGCGCTAATTAACACTGAAGCTTTCTTT.

The chain employs TRBV5-1 and TRBJ2-1, with D perhaps matching TRBD2 (6 bases). Germline V CDR1 and CDR2: SGHRS, YFSETQ. The CDR3 extends over 17 amino acids. V was clipped by 1 base and J by 8 bases, with 22 bases between them. CDR3 in amino acids: CASSLRGRDTSDDEQFF. CDR3 coding DNA: TGCGCCAGCAGCTTGAGAGGGCGGGATACTTCAGACGATGAGCAGTTCTTC.

The CDR3 here is CASSLAGGGVNTEAFF. CDR3 sequence (DNA): TGTGCCAGCAGCTTAGCGGGGGGAGGGGTTAACACTGAAGCTTTCTTT. The J gene is TRBJ1-1, the V gene TRBV7-2, with a possible D match to TRBD1 (5 bases). The length of the CDR3 is 16 residues. V lost 0 bases to trimming and J lost 2 bases, with 13 bases between them. Per the germline V gene, CDR1 is SGHTA and CDR2 is FQGNSA.

The chain carries TRBV9 and TRBJ2-2, with D possibly being TRBD1 or TRBD2 (5 bases each). Trimming took off 7 bases at V and 0 bases at J, with 7 bases between the two ends. The CDR3 totals 13 residues. In germline, CDR1 is SGDLS, CDR2 YYNGEE. The CDR3 sequence is CASEGPNTGELFF. CDR3 sequence (DNA): TGTGCCAGCGAGGGGCCGAACACCGGGGAGCTGTTTTTT.

The DNA of the CDR3 is TGTGCCAGCAGCTTATCACGGTCGGCTAATGAAAAACTGTTTTTT. Its protein product is CASSLSRSANEKLFF. The chain recombines TRBV7-2 with TRBJ1-4; D gene uncertain. CDR1 is SGHTA and CDR2 is FQGNSA in the germline V gene. V dropped 2 bases and J dropped 3 bases, with 10 bases sitting between them. The CDR3 contains 15 residues.

This clone was observed a handful of times. The chain uses TRBV6-5 and TRBJ1-6, with D hard to call. The V end lost 5 bases, the J end lost 0 bases, and 8 bases lay between the germline ends. Germline CDR1 and CDR2: MNHEY and SVGAGI. The CDR3 is 15 residues long. The CDR3 DNA is TGTGCCAGCAGTCCACCCGGCTCCTATAATTCACCCCTCCACTTT. It translates to CASSPPGSYNSPLHF.

This clone was seen more than once but under ten times. The V call is TRBV5-1, the J call TRBJ2-3, with 9 nucleotides matching TRBD2. The germline CDR1 and CDR2 sequences are SGHRS and YFSETQ. Germline trimming cut 7 bases from V and 0 bases from J; bases unmatched to any gene: 6. The CDR3 sequence is 15 residues long. DNA of the CDR3: TGCGCCAGCTCCCGGACTAGCGCAAGCACAGATACGCAGTATTTT. Amino acids: CASSRTSASTDTQYF.

The rearrangement links TRBV11-2 to TRBJ2-5, with D hard to call. From germline, CDR1 is SGHAT and CDR2 FQNNGV. The CDR3 length is 15 residues. Trimming shortened V by 3 bases and J by 1 base, and 12 bases separated the two germline ends. In nucleotides, the CDR3 is TGTGCCAGCAGCTTGTTGGAGAGGATCCAAGAGACCCAGTACTTC. Translating it yields CASSLLERIQETQYF.

V gene TRBV5-1 combines with J gene TRBJ2-1, with 11 bases fitting TRBD2. The CDR3 length is 13 residues. The trim removed 9 bases at V and 4 bases at J, leaving 3 bases unmatched. Germline V gene lookup returns CDR1 SGHRS and CDR2 YFSETQ. In nucleotides, the CDR3 is TGCGCCACCGGGACTAGCGGTTACAATGAGCAGTTCTTC. Its protein is CATGTSGYNEQFF. Full variable domain (missing parts from reference TRBV5-1 and TRBJ2-1): KAGVTQTPRYLIKTRGQQVTLSCSPISGHRSVSWYQQTPGQGLQFLFEYFSETQRNKGNFPGRFSGRQFSNSRSEMNVSTLELGDSALYLCATGTSGYNEQFFGPGTRLTVL.

The V gene is TRBV18, the J gene TRBJ2-5, with 9 nucleotides matching TRBD1. Germline V gene sequence: CDR1 KGHSH, CDR2 LQKENI. J lost 7 bases, V lost 3 bases, and 9 bases had no gene match. The CDR3 runs to 15 residues. CDR3 coding DNA: TGTGCCAGCTCACCGGCCGGGACAGGGTTCGGGACCCAGTACTTC. The encoded protein is CASSPAGTGFGTQYF.

This clone appeared a single time. The rearrangement joins TRBV14 to TRBJ1-6; the match to TRBD1 covers 7 bases. Unmatched junction bases numbered 3, after V lost 4 bases and J lost 9 bases. Per germline, CDR1 SGHDN and CDR2 FVKESK. This CDR3 has 13 amino acids. This CDR3 reads CASSLQGTSPLHF. The CDR3 bases are TGTGCCAGCAGCCTACAGGGGACTTCACCCCTCCACTTT.

The V and J genes are TRBV27 and TRBJ2-7, with 7 bases fitting TRBD2. Losses at the gene ends were 6 bases for V and 6 bases for J; bases not matched to a gene: 14. Germline V CDR1 and CDR2: MNHEY, SMNVEV (reference sequence). This CDR3 is built from 15 residues. CDR3 DNA sequence: TGTGCCAGCAGCCCAGACCCGGGGGGTAATTTCGAGCAGTACTTC. It codes for CASSPDPGGNFEQYF.

The gene calls are TRBV9 and TRBJ1-6, with D hard to call. The CDR3 has 17 amino acids. Germline CDR1 and CDR2: SGDLS and YYNGEE. V dropped 0 bases and J dropped 1 base, with 11 bases sitting between them. CDR3 nucleotides: TGTGCCAGCAGCGTAGAGCGGTACCCATCCTATAATTCACCCCTCCACTTT. It encodes CASSVERYPSYNSPLHF.

V gene TRBV6-5 combines with J gene TRBJ1-4, with TRBD1 identical over 7 bases. Germline lookup yields CDR1 MNHEY and CDR2 SVGAGI. Losses at the gene ends were 1 base for V and 8 bases for J; bases not matched to a gene: 1. The CDR3 length is 13 residues. CDR3 in DNA: TGTGCCAGCAGTTACTGGGACAGCGAAAAACTGTTTTTT. It specifies CASSYWDSEKLFF.

V usage is TRBV6-5 and J usage is TRBJ2-7; no clear D gene. The CDR3 is made up of 13 amino acids. Per germline, CDR1 MNHEY and CDR2 SVGAGI. The V and J ends lost 5 bases and 6 bases respectively, with 14 bases between them. Here the CDR3 reads CASSPRGLGEQYF. The DNA for the CDR3 is TGTGCCAGCAGTCCTCGAGGTCTCGGCGAGCAGTACTTC.

The chain combines TRBV6-5 with TRBJ1-2; TRBD1 matches 12 bases. The CDR3 contains 15 residues. CDR1 MNHEY and CDR2 SVGAGI come from the germline V gene. V shed 8 bases and J 3 bases; nucleotides not matched to a gene: 7. CDR3 sequence: CASHLGTGGDYGYTF. CDR3 DNA: TGTGCCAGCCACCTTGGGACAGGGGGCGACTATGGCTACACCTTC.

The chain's CDR3 is CASSQGGQVWDEQFF. The CDR3 bases are TGTGCCAGCAGCCAAGGGGGGCAGGTATGGGATGAGCAGTTCTTC. The J gene is TRBJ2-1, the V gene TRBV4-2, with a weak D call TRBD1 (6 bases). CDR3 length: 15 amino acids. From germline, CDR1 is LGHNA and CDR2 YNFKEQ. V was clipped by 1 base and J by 8 bases, with 15 bases between them.

The chain joins TRBV29-1 to TRBJ2-7, with 9 bases aligning to TRBD1. Germline V gives CDR1 SQVTM, CDR2 ANQGSEA. This CDR3 has 12 amino acids. After removal of 5 bases from V and 6 bases from J, the junction contained 5 bases not matched to a gene. The CDR3 loop reads CSVRDREREQYF. DNA of the CDR3: TGCAGCGTTCGGGACAGGGAACGCGAGCAGTACTTC.

The rearrangement links TRBV6-6 to TRBJ2-7; tentatively, D is TRBD2 (6 bases). Trimming pared 2 bases from V and 4 bases from J, leaving 12 bases between. Germline loops: CDR1 MNHNY, CDR2 SVGAGI (reference sequence). The CDR3 runs 14 residues. The CDR3 loop reads CASSYGVAGYEQYF. As DNA, the CDR3 is TGTGCCAGCAGTTACGGCGTGGCGGGATACGAGCAGTACTTC.

The rearrangement joins TRBV19 to TRBJ1-1; D is unresolved. Trimming shortened V by 5 bases and J by 3 bases, and 7 bases separated the two germline ends. CDR3 size: 12 residues. The germline V gene has CDR1 LNHDA and CDR2 SQIVND (reference sequence). CDR3 amino acids: CASSSDYTEAFF. The CDR3 DNA follows: TGTGCCAGTAGTTCTGACTACACTGAAGCTTTCTTT.

The V and J genes are TRBV10-3 and TRBJ2-1; D is unclear. The CDR3 has 15 amino acids. The V end lost 3 bases, the J end lost 2 bases, and 11 bases lay between the germline ends. Looked up from germline, CDR1 is ENHRY and CDR2 is SYGVKD. In DNA form, the CDR3 reads TGTGCCATCAGTGAAGAGGCAGAGCCCTACAATGAGCAGTTCTTC. This encodes CAISEEAEPYNEQFF.

The rearrangement joins TRBV29-1 to TRBJ1-2; D is possibly TRBD1 (6 bases). From germline, CDR1 is SQVTM and CDR2 ANQGSEA. V was clipped by 4 bases and J by 4 bases, with 7 bases between them. The CDR3 spans 11 residues. The CDR3: CSVAGVYGYTF. The CDR3 bases are TGCAGCGTTGCAGGGGTCTATGGCTACACCTTC.

The gene calls are TRBV5-1 and TRBJ2-3, with a possible D match to TRBD1 (8 bases). Deletions cut 5 bases from V and 4 bases from J, with 17 bases between. The germline V gene encodes CDR1 SGHRS and CDR2 YFSETQ. The CDR3 length is 15 residues. The CDR3 sequence: CASSLWTGRADTQYF. The CDR3 bases are TGCGCCAGCAGTTTATGGACAGGGAGGGCAGATACGCAGTATTTT. The full variable domain, its missing parts supplied by reference TRBV5-1 and TRBJ2-3, is KAGVTQTPRYLIKTRGQQVTLSCSPISGHRSVSWYQQTPGQGLQFLFEYFSETQRNKGNFPGRFSGRQFSNSRSEMNVSTLELGDSALYLCASSLWTGRADTQYFGPGTRLTVL.

The chain is built from TRBV5-1 and TRBJ2-7; TRBD2 aligns across 9 bases. V gave up 0 bases and J gave up 2 bases; unmatched junction bases: 3. The CDR3 spans 15 residues. From germline, CDR1 is SGHRS and CDR2 YFSETQ. The CDR3 sequence: CASSLDSGRAYEQYF. DNA of the CDR3: TGCGCCAGCAGCTTGGATAGCGGGAGAGCCTACGAGCAGTACTTC. Combining the CDR3 with reference TRBV5-1 and TRBJ2-7 gives the whole variable domain KAGVTQTPRYLIKTRGQQVTLSCSPISGHRSVSWYQQTPGQGLQFLFEYFSETQRNKGNFPGRFSGRQFSNSRSEMNVSTLELGDSALYLCASSLDSGRAYEQYFGPGTRLTVT.

The chain employs TRBV2 and TRBJ2-7, with a weak D call TRBD2 (6 bases). Germline CDR1 and CDR2: SNHLY and FYNNEI. The CDR3 is 12 residues long. Trimming took off 7 bases at V and 6 bases at J, with 13 bases between the two ends. This chain's CDR3 is CASTLGGAEQYF. In nucleotides, the CDR3 is TGTGCCAGCACCCTTGGAGGGGCCGAGCAGTACTTC.

The CDR3 DNA reads as TGTGCCAGCAGTAAGGGGGGTTTGGATACGCAGTATTTT. Encoded protein: CASSKGGLDTQYF. The chain couples TRBV2 to TRBJ2-3; D may be TRBD1 or TRBD2 (6 bases each). The CDR3 runs 13 residues. Germline assignment: CDR1 SNHLY and CDR2 FYNNEI. The V end lost 5 bases, the J end lost 6 bases, and 12 bases lay between the germline ends.

V and J are TRBV11-2 and TRBJ2-1, with a tentative D call TRBD2 (6 bases). The CDR3 spans 14 residues. V dropped 5 bases and J dropped 5 bases, with 13 bases sitting between them. Germline V gene sequence: CDR1 SGHAT, CDR2 FQNNGV. In nucleotides, the CDR3 is TGTGCCAGCAGCCCCGGGACTGCGAACAATGAGCAGTTCTTC. Encoded protein: CASSPGTANNEQFF.